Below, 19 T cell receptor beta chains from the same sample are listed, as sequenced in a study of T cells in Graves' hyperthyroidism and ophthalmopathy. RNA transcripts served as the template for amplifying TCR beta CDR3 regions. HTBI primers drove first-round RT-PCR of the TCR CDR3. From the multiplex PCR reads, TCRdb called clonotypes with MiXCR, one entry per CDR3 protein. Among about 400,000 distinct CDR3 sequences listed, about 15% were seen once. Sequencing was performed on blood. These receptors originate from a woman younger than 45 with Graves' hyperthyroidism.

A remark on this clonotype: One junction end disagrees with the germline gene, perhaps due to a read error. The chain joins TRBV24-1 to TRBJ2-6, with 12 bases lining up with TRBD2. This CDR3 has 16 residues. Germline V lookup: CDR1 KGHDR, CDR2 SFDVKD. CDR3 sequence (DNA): TGTGCCATCGGACTAGCGGGGAGCTCTGGGGCCAACGTCCTGGCTTTC. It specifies CAIGLAGSSGANVLAF.

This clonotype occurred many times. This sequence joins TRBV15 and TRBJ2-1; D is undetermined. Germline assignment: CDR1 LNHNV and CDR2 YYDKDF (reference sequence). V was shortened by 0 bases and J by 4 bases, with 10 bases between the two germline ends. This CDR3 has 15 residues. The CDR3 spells CATSRDRQVYNEQFF. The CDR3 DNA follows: TGTGCCACCAGCAGAGATAGGCAGGTATACAATGAGCAGTTCTTC.

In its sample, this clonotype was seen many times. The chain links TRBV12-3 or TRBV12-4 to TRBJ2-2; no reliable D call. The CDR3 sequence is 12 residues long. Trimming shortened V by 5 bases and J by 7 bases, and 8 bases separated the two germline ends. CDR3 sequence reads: CASSPVGGELFF. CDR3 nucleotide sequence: TGTGCCAGCAGTCCCGTTGGCGGGGAGCTGTTTTTT.

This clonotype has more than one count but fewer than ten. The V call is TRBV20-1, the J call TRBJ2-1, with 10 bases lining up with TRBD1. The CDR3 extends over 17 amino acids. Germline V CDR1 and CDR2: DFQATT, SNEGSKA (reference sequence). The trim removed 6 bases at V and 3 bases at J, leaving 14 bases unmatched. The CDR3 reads CSALDKLDRGDYNEQFF. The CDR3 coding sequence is TGCAGTGCCCTGGACAAACTGGACAGGGGGGACTACAATGAGCAGTTCTTC.

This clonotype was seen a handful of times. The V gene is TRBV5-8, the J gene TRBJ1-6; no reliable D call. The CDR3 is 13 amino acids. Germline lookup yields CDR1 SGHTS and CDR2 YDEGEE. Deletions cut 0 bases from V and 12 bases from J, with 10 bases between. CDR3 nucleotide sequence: TGTGCCAGCAGCTTGGAAAGGACCCAACCCCTCCACTTT. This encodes CASSLERTQPLHF.

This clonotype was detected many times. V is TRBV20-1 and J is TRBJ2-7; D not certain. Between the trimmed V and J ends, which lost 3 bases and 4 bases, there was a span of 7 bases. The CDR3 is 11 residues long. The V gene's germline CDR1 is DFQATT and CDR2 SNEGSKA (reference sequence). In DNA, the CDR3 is TGCAGTGCTAGCAGCGAATACGAGCAGTACTTC. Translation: CSASSEYEQYF.

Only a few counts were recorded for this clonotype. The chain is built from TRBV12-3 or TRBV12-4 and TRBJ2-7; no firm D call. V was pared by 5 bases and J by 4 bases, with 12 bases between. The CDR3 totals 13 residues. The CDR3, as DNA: TGTGCCAGCAGTCCGGACGTGGCGTACGAGCAGTACTTC. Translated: CASSPDVAYEQYF.

The CDR3 DNA follows: TGCAGCGTTGAAAGCCAGAGCTACGAGCAGTACTTC. Translation gives CSVESQSYEQYF. The chain links TRBV29-1 to TRBJ2-7; no clear D. Trimming stripped 2 bases from V and 3 bases from J, with 8 bases between. The CDR3 is 12 amino acids. Germline V gene data show CDR1 as SQVTM and CDR2 as ANQGSEA.

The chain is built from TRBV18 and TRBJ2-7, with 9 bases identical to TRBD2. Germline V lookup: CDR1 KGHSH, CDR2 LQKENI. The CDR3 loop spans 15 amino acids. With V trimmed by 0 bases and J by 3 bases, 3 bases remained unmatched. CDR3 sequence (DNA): TGTGCCAGCTCACCACCTAGCGGGAGAAGCTACGAGCAGTACTTC. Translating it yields CASSPPSGRSYEQYF.

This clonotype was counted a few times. As DNA, the CDR3 is TGTGCCAGCAGCCTTAAAGACAGCTCCTACGAGCAGTACTTC. This encodes CASSLKDSSYEQYF. The chain joins TRBV5-4 to TRBJ2-7; D perhaps matches TRBD1 (5 bases). V lost 4 bases, J lost 0 bases, and 11 bases lay in between. The CDR3 spans 14 residues. Germline lookup yields CDR1 SGHNT and CDR2 YYREEE (reference sequence).

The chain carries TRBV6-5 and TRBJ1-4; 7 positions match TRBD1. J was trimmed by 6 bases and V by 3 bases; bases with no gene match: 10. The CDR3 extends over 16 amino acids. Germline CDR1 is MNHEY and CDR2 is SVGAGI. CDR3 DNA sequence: TGTGCCAGCAGTTATCAGGGGGGCGAGGGGTATGAAAAACTGTTTTTT. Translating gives CASSYQGGEGYEKLFF.

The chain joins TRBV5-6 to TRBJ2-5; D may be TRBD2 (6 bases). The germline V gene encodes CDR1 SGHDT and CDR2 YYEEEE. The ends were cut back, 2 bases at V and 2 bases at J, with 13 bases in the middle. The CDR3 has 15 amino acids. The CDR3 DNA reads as TGTGCCAGCAGCTTATCCTCGGGAGCTCAAGAGACCCAGTACTTC. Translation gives CASSLSSGAQETQYF.

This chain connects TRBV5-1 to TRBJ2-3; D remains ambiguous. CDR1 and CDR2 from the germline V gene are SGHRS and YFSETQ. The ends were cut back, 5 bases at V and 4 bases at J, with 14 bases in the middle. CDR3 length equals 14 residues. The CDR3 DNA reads TGCGCCAGCAGGTCGGTCGGACCCCCAGATACGCAGTATTTT. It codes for CASRSVGPPDTQYF. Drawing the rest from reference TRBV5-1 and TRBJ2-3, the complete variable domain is KAGVTQTPRYLIKTRGQQVTLSCSPISGHRSVSWYQQTPGQGLQFLFEYFSETQRNKGNFPGRFSGRQFSNSRSEMNVSTLELGDSALYLCASRSVGPPDTQYFGPGTRLTVL.

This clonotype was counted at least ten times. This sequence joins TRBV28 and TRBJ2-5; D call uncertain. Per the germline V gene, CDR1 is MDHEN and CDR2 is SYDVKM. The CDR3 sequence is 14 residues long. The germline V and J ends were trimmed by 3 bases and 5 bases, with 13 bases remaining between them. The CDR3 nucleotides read TGTGCCAGCAGTTTCGTCAGGCTGGGGGAGACCCAGTACTTC. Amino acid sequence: CASSFVRLGETQYF.

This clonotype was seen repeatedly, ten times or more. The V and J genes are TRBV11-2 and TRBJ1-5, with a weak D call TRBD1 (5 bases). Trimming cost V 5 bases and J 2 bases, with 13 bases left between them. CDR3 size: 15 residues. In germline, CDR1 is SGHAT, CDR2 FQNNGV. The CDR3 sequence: CASSHRDGGNQPQHF. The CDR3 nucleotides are TGTGCCAGCAGCCACCGGGACGGAGGCAATCAGCCCCAGCATTTT.

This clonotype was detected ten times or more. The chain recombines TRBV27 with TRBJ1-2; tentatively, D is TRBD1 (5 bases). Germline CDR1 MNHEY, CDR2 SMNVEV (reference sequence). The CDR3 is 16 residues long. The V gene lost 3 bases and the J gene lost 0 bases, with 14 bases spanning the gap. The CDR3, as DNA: TGTGCCAGCAGTTTCCAAGGGGCCAGCACTAACTATGGCTACACCTTC. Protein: CASSFQGASTNYGYTF.

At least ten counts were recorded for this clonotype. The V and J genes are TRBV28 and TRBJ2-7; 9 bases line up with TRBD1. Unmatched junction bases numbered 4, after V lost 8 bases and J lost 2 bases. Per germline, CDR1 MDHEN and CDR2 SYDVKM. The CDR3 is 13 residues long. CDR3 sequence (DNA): TGTGCCAGCGGGGGACAGGGAGCCTACGAGCAGTACTTC. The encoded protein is CASGGQGAYEQYF.

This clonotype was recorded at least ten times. CDR3 sequence (DNA): TGTGCCAGCTCACCACCGCAGGGGACACTAGGGGCTGAAGCTTTCTTT. Translation gives CASSPPQGTLGAEAFF. The rearrangement joins TRBV18 to TRBJ1-1; a possible D gene is TRBD1 (6 bases). Per the germline V gene, CDR1 is KGHSH and CDR2 is LQKENI. CDR3 length: 16 amino acids. V was trimmed by 0 bases and J by 6 bases, leaving 17 bases between them.

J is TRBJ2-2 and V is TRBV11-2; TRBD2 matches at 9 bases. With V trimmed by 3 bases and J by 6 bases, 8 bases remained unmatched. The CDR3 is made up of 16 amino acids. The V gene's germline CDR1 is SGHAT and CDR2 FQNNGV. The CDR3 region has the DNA TGTGCCAGCAGCTTTAGCGGGAGTAAAGTACCCGGGGAGCTGTTTTTT. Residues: CASSFSGSKVPGELFF.